This TCR beta chain is drawn from a study of CD8 T cells in Susac syndrome. An input of about 0.5 to 1 ug of RNA was subjected to reverse transcription using random hexamers. Amplification of the TCR beta CDR3 was carried out by immunoSEQ multiplex PCR, which spanned a total of 54 Vbeta and 13 Jbeta segments. One entry per CDR3 protein results from TCRdb running MiXCR on the immunoSEQ multiplex PCR reads. The table includes hundreds of thousands of distinct CDR3 sequences, approximately 85% detected once. Broader study findings: The TCR sequencing and HLA analysis in the study involved a relatively small number of individuals, as the study acknowledged.

This CDR3 contains 18 residues. Per the germline V gene, CDR1 is SGHAT and CDR2 is FQNNGV. The trim removed 0 bases at V and 5 bases at J, leaving 10 bases unmatched. This clonotype occurred once. Antigen unknown. CD8+ and CD4+ T cells from blood underwent TCR beta sequencing. TEMRA cells underwent FACS enrichment and CD8+ and CD4+ T cells underwent negative isolation. The chain links TRBV11-2 to TRBJ2-1; 10 nucleotides match TRBD1. Sequenced input: CD8+ T cells from PBMCs. The sequence was collected from a human donor with multiple sclerosis. CDR3 DNA sequence: TGTGCCAGCAGCTTAGATTGGGAAGGACAGGGGGACCACAATGAGCAGTTCTTC. This gives the protein CASSLDWEGQGDHNEQFF. Full variable domain (rest looked up from reference TRBV11-2 and TRBJ2-1): EAGVAQSPRYKIIEKRQSVAFWCNPISGHATLYWYQQILGQGPKLLIQFQNNGVVDDSQLPKDRFSAERLKGVDSTLKIQPAKLEDSAVYLCASSLDWEGQGDHNEQFFGPGTRLTVL.